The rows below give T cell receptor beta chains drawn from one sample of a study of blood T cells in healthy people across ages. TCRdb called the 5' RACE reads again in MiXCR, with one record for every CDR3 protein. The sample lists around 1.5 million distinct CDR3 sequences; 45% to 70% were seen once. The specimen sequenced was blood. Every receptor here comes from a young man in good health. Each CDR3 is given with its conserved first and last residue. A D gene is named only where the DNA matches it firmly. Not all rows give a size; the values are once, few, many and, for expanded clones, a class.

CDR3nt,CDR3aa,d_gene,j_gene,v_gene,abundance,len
TGTGCCAGCAGTTACTCGATCTCAGGGGTCTGGTACGAGCAGTACTTC,CASSYSISGVWYEQYF,.,TRBJ2-7,TRBV6-5,once,16
TGTGCCAGTTTCTCTGGGGCCAACGTCCTGACTTTC,CASFSGANVLTF,.,TRBJ2-6,TRBV28,.,12
TGCGCCAGCAGCCAAGATCAGGCTAGCGGGAGTATAGATACGCAGTATTTT,CASSQDQASGSIDTQYF,TRBD2,TRBJ2-3,TRBV4-1,.,17
TGTTCCAGCAGCTTTGTCACGGGAGTGGATACGCAGTATTTT,CSSSFVTGVDTQYF,.,TRBJ2-3,TRBV7-9,.,14
TGCAGTGCTGGGCACCACACTGAAGCTTTCTTT,CSAGHHTEAFF,.,TRBJ1-1,TRBV20-1,once,11
TGCAGTGCTATGGGGCGGGAGACCCAGTACTTC,CSAMGRETQYF,.,TRBJ2-5,TRBV20-1,.,11
TGTGCCACCAGTGGCCAGGGTGCCGGGGAGCTGTTTTTT,CATSGQGAGELFF,.,TRBJ2-2,TRBV24-1,.,13
TGTGCCAGCAGCCAAGAATTTAGGGCTAGCTCTATTGCCAAAAACATTCAGTACTTC,CASSQEFRASSIAKNIQYF,.,TRBJ2-4,TRBV3-1,.,19
TGTGCCAGCAGTGAATTGGAGGAGGGGTTTATAGAGACCCAGTACTTC,CASSELEEGFIETQYF,.,TRBJ2-5,TRBV25-1,.,16
TGTGCCAGCAGCAAAGCGAACCTGGGACAGCTCTCTGGGGCCAACGTCCTGACTTTC,CASSKANLGQLSGANVLTF,.,TRBJ2-6,TRBV21-1,.,19
TGTGCCAGCGACCGTTGGGCTAGCGGGAAAGAGACCCAGTACTTC,CASDRWASGKETQYF,.,TRBJ2-5,TRBV21-1,.,15
TGTGCCAGCAGAGACAGGGGAGCTAATTCACCCCTCCACTTT,CASRDRGANSPLHF,TRBD1,TRBJ1-6,TRBV27,.,14
TGTGCCAGCAGCAGCGGGACAGATTACACCGGGGAGCTGTTTTTT,CASSSGTDYTGELFF,.,TRBJ2-2,TRBV3-1,.,15
TGTGCCAGCAGCGTAGGGTACGAGGCGGGAGAGCAGTACTTC,CASSVGYEAGEQYF,TRBD2,TRBJ2-5,TRBV7-9,.,14
TGTGCCAGCAGTTTAGGGGTCACAGGGCGCTTTGGGACCCAGTACTTC,CASSLGVTGRFGTQYF,.,TRBJ2-5,TRBV12-3/TRBV12-4,.,16
TGTGCCAGCAGTTGGACAGGAACGCAGCCCCAGCATTTT,CASSWTGTQPQHF,TRBD1,TRBJ1-5,TRBV6-6,.,13
TGTGCCAGTCAAGGGACAGGGGGCAAAGAGGACCAGCCCCAGCATTTT,CASQGTGGKEDQPQHF,TRBD1,TRBJ1-5,TRBV2,.,16
TGTGCCATCAGTGAGTTGACAGGACGAACCCACTACGAGCAGTACTTC,CAISELTGRTHYEQYF,.,TRBJ2-7,TRBV10-3,once,16
TGTGCCAGCGAGCCGACAGGGGCTGGCTACACCTTC,CASEPTGAGYTF,TRBD1,TRBJ1-2,TRBV2,few,12
TGTGCCCGCAGTGACTCCGGGGGCCCCTACTTGTATACGCAGTATTTT,CARSDSGGPYLYTQYF,.,TRBJ2-3,TRBV2,.,16
TGTGCCACCAGCAGAAATACGGACATCCAAGGGGGCTACACCTTC,CATSRNTDIQGGYTF,.,TRBJ1-2,TRBV15,.,15
TGCAGTGCTAGTCTACCCTACAATGAGCAGTTCTTC,CSASLPYNEQFF,.,TRBJ2-1,TRBV20-1,.,12
TGTGCCAGCAGCCTCTGGGGGGGGGCCAATGAGCAGTACTTC,CASSLWGGANEQYF,.,TRBJ2-5,TRBV13,.,14
TGTGCCAGTAGTCGATTGCGAGCGGGAGAGGGCGAGCAGTACTTC,CASSRLRAGEGEQYF,TRBD2,TRBJ2-7,TRBV19,.,15
TGTGCCAGCAGCTCGCCCCCCCGGGTCCAAGAGACCCAGTACTTC,CASSSPPRVQETQYF,.,TRBJ2-5,TRBV7-2,.,15
TGCAGTGCTAGAGGTCTCGCGGGAGAGGGCTACAATGAGCAGTTCTTC,CSARGLAGEGYNEQFF,TRBD2,TRBJ2-1,TRBV20-1,.,16
TGTGCCAGCCTGAGAGATTGGGGCACCGGGGAGCTGTTTTTT,CASLRDWGTGELFF,.,TRBJ2-2,TRBV28,.,14
TGTGCCAGTAGTATTGGTGTTGTGCCGAGCACAGATACGCAGTATTTT,CASSIGVVPSTDTQYF,.,TRBJ2-3,TRBV19,few,16
TGCAGTGCTAGGGCGGGGTTAGAACCCAATGGCTACACCTTC,CSARAGLEPNGYTF,.,TRBJ1-2,TRBV20-1,.,14
TGTGCCAGCAGTGCGAGCGGGGGGTTACGCAATGAGCAGTTCTTC,CASSASGGLRNEQFF,TRBD2,TRBJ2-1,TRBV12-3/TRBV12-4,.,15
TGTGCCAGCCGACCCCCGGGGGGAGACAGGGTTGTGTGTCCCCAGCATTTT,CASRPPGGDRVVCPQHF,TRBD1,TRBJ1-5,TRBV11-2,.,17
TGCAGCCTCGCCCTGAACACTGAAGCTTTCTTT,CSLALNTEAFF,.,TRBJ1-1,TRBV29-1,.,11
TGCAGCGTAAGGACAGTACTATTCCCCTATGGCTACACCTTC,CSVRTVLFPYGYTF,.,TRBJ1-2,TRBV29-1,once,14
TGTGCCAGCAGCTTCCCGACAGGGCGCAATGAGCAGTTCTTC,CASSFPTGRNEQFF,TRBD1,TRBJ2-1,TRBV7-9,.,14
TGTGCCAGCAGACAGGGGGCCGTGAACACCGGGGAGCTGTTTTTT,CASRQGAVNTGELFF,TRBD1,TRBJ2-2,TRBV28,.,15
TGTGCCAGCAGCTCCGGGGGCCTCTACTCCTACAATGAGCAGTTCTTC,CASSSGGLYSYNEQFF,.,TRBJ2-1,TRBV7-2,.,16
TGCAGCGGGTCCGTAGACGGGAGCTCCTACGAGCAGTACTTC,CSGSVDGSSYEQYF,.,TRBJ2-7,TRBV20-1,.,14
TGTGCCACCAGTGCTCATTTGGGACAGGGCCAAGGGGAGACCCAGTACTTC,CATSAHLGQGQGETQYF,TRBD1,TRBJ2-5,TRBV24-1,.,17
TGTGCCAGCAGTGAAAAAGAAGGCAGCGAAGAGACCCAGTACTTC,CASSEKEGSEETQYF,.,TRBJ2-5,TRBV25-1,.,15
TGCAGTGCTAGAGATAGGCACATAGCGGGAGGTGAGCAGTTCTTC,CSARDRHIAGGEQFF,TRBD2,TRBJ2-1,TRBV20-1,.,15
TGTGCCAGCAGTGAATCAGGAATCCGCACAGATACGCAGTATTTT,CASSESGIRTDTQYF,.,TRBJ2-3,TRBV25-1,.,15
TGTGCCAGCAGATTACCGTCCAGTAACACTGAAGCTTTCTTT,CASRLPSSNTEAFF,.,TRBJ1-1,TRBV6-8,.,14
TGTGCCAGCAGTGAATTGGAGGGCGGCTACAATGAGCAGTTCTTC,CASSELEGGYNEQFF,.,TRBJ2-1,TRBV6-1,many,15
TGCGCCAGCAGCTTGGTTGCGGGATCCCCCTACGAGCAGTACTTC,CASSLVAGSPYEQYF,.,TRBJ2-7,TRBV5-1,few,15
TGTGCCAGCAGCTCGCAAGCAGGGGGGCGCTCCTTACTCGTGAACGAGCAGTACTTC,CASSSQAGGRSLLVNEQYF,.,TRBJ2-7,TRBV7-2,.,19
TGTGCCAGCAGTTACTCGAGCGGGGTCGCCTACGAGCAGTACTTC,CASSYSSGVAYEQYF,TRBD2,TRBJ2-7,TRBV6-5,.,15
TGCAGCGTTGGCCACGGGACAGGGCAAGAGACCCAGTACTTC,CSVGHGTGQETQYF,TRBD1,TRBJ2-5,TRBV29-1,.,14
TGTGCCAGCAGCCTCCGACTCGGCACAGATACGCAGTATTTT,CASSLRLGTDTQYF,.,TRBJ2-3,TRBV7-8,many,14
TGTGCCACCAGGAGGGGCGCGAACACCGGGGAGCTGTTTTTT,CATRRGANTGELFF,.,TRBJ2-2,TRBV24-1,.,14
TGTGCCATCGAGGGACAGGGGGCGAATGAGCAGTTCTTC,CAIEGQGANEQFF,TRBD1,TRBJ2-1,TRBV10-3,.,13
TGTGCCAGCAGCAAGACAGCGGGAGGGGACACAGATACGCAGTATTTT,CASSKTAGGDTDTQYF,TRBD2,TRBJ2-3,TRBV7-9,.,16
TGTGCCAGCAGCCAACGTCTAGAGCGATCGGAGCAGTTCTTC,CASSQRLERSEQFF,.,TRBJ2-1,TRBV14,.,14
TGTGCCAGCAGCGGTGGACTCTTAGCCAAAAACATTCAGTACTTC,CASSGGLLAKNIQYF,.,TRBJ2-4,TRBV7-9,.,15
TGTGCCAGCAGTTTAGGGGGGACACCCTATTTGGATGAGCAGTTCTTC,CASSLGGTPYLDEQFF,.,TRBJ2-1,TRBV7-2,.,16
TGTGCCAGCAGCTTAGGCTTTGGCGACTACGAGCAGTACTTC,CASSLGFGDYEQYF,.,TRBJ2-7,TRBV7-6,.,14